What follows are 9 T cell receptor beta chains derived from one specimen sequenced in a study of tumor and adjacent non-tumor tissue in lung cancer. A modified ARM-PCR protocol with three rounds of nested PCR amplified TCRbeta. One entry per CDR3 protein results from TCRdb running MiXCR on the multiplex PCR reads. This sample has about 66,000 distinct CDR3 sequences, with more than 70% found just once. This sample's RNA came from whole unsorted tissue. The sequencing sample was made of lung tumor tissue. The receptors stem from a man between 60 and 70 years old with non-small cell lung cancer.

Note on this clonotype: At one end the junction does not follow the germline gene, possibly because of a read error. The chain employs TRBV6-1 and TRBJ2-3; TRBD2 might be the D (5 bases). The germline gives CDR1 MNHNS, CDR2 SASEGT. The CDR3 spans 17 residues. The CDR3 region has the DNA TGTGTCAGCAGTGAACTGGGAGTCGGTTCTGGCACAGATACACAGTATTTT. Translated, it gives CVSSELGVGSGTDTQYF.

In the case of this clonotype: Sequence at one end of the junction differs from germline and may be a read error. The V call is TRBV6-5, the J call TRBJ2-7; D remains ambiguous. The CDR3 loop spans 14 amino acids. Germline loops: CDR1 MNHEY, CDR2 SVGAGI. The CDR3 DNA sequence: TGTGCCAGCAATTACCCCCAGGAGAACAACGAGCAGTACTTC. It codes for CASNYPQENNEQYF.

About this clonotype: The CDR3 carries no conserved terminal phenylalanine or tryptophan, so it likely arises from a read error. The V gene is TRBV6-5, the J gene TRBJ2-5, with 8 nucleotides matching TRBD1. The trim removed 4 bases at V and 5 bases at J, leaving 9 bases unmatched. This CDR3 has 15 amino acids. The germline gives CDR1 MNHEY, CDR2 SVGAGI. This CDR3 is CASSCTGGGVETQYL. Here the CDR3 DNA reads TGTGCCAGCAGTTGCACAGGGGGTGGGGTGGAGACCCAGTACTTG.

On this clonotype itself: The junction departs from germline at one end; a sequencing error may be responsible. J is TRBJ1-2 and V is TRBV29-1, with D possibly being TRBD1 (5 bases). This CDR3 has 11 residues. Germline loops: CDR1 SQVTM, CDR2 ANQGSEA. The CDR3 DNA reads TGCAGCGTTGAACAGGGCTATGGCTGCGCCTTC. Translating it yields CSVEQGYGCAF.

The CDR3: CASSIVRGPYNEQFF. The CDR3 DNA is TGTGCCAGTAGTATAGTGCGGGGGCCTTACAATGAGCAGTTCTTC. The chain joins TRBV6-5 to TRBJ2-1; D may be TRBD2 (7 bases). The ends were cut back, 9 bases at V and 4 bases at J, with 19 bases in the middle. The CDR3 extends over 15 amino acids. Germline V gene data show CDR1 as MNHEY and CDR2 as SVGAGI.

The chain couples TRBV12-3 or TRBV12-4 to TRBJ2-1; D unclear. The CDR3 is 15 amino acids. V was clipped by 3 bases and J by 5 bases, with 14 bases between them. The CDR3 DNA reads as TGTGCCAGCAGTTTCACTCAGTGGCACCACAATGAGCAGTTCTTC. Translation gives CASSFTQWHHNEQFF.

Of note for this clonotype: One end of the junction fails to match germline, which may point to a read error. The chain is built from TRBV12-3 or TRBV12-4 and TRBJ1-4; D perhaps matches TRBD1 (6 bases). The CDR3 is made up of 17 amino acids. In DNA form, the CDR3 reads TGTGCCAGCAGTTCTTGTCCCCGACAGGAAGGAAATGGAAAACTGTTTTTT. Amino acid sequence: CASSSCPRQEGNGKLFF.

With respect to this clonotype: The junction differs from germline at one of its ends, possibly a read error. The genes are TRBV6-6 and TRBJ2-7; 7 nucleotides match TRBD2. Germline values: CDR1 MNHNY, CDR2 SVGAGI (reference sequence). CDR3 length equals 18 residues. CDR3 protein: CANSYGGIRGGLSYETYF. Written as DNA, the CDR3 is TGTGCCAACAGTTACGGGGGGATAAGGGGAGGTCTATCTTACGAGACGTACTTC.

Details on this clonotype: The junction does not match germline at one end; this may be a read error. The chain joins TRBV20-1 to TRBJ1-5; D gene uncertain. This CDR3 is built from 15 residues. Germline V gene lookup returns CDR1 DFQATT and CDR2 SNEGSKA (reference sequence). The CDR3 loop reads CSARDSRQINQPQHF. In nucleotides, the CDR3 is TGCAGTGCTAGAGATTCTAGGCAGATCAATCAACCCCAGCATTTT.